This TCR beta chain was captured by sequencing in a study of control samples from healthy donors and cancer patients. Produced via immunoSEQ multiplex PCR; TCRdb's table is partial and in-frame only. The table includes roughly 170,000 clones, 80% to 95% detected once. Germline V gives CDR1 SGHTA, CDR2 FQGNSA. Trimming cost V 3 bases and J 5 bases, with 10 bases left between them. The CDR3 extends over 13 amino acids. This clonotype was sampled from a man aged 18 to 29 in good health. The sample taken for sequencing was blood. The V gene is TRBV7-2, the J gene TRBJ2-5; D remains unclear. CDR3 loop: CASSFLGRETQYF. Written as DNA, the CDR3 is TGTGCCAGCAGCTTCCTCGGACGGGAGACCCAGTACTTC.